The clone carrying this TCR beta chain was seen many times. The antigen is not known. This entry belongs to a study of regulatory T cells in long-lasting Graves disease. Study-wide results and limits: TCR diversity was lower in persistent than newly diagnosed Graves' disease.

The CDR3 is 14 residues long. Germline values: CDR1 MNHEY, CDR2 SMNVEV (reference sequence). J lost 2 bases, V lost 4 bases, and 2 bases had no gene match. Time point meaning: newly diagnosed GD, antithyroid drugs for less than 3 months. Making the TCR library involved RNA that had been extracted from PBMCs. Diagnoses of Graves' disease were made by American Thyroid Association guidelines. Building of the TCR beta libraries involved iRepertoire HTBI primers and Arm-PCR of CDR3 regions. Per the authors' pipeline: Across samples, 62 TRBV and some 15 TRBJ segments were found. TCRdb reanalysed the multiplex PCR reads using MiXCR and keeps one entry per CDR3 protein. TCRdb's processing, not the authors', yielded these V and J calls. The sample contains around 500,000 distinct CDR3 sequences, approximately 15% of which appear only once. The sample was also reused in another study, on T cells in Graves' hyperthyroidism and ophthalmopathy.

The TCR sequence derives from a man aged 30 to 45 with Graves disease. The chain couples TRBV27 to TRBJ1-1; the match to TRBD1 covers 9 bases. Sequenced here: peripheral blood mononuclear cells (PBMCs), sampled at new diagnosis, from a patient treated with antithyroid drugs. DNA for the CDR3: TGTGCCAGCAGTTGGGGACAGGGCAACACTGAAGCTTTCTTT. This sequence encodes CASSWGQGNTEAFF.